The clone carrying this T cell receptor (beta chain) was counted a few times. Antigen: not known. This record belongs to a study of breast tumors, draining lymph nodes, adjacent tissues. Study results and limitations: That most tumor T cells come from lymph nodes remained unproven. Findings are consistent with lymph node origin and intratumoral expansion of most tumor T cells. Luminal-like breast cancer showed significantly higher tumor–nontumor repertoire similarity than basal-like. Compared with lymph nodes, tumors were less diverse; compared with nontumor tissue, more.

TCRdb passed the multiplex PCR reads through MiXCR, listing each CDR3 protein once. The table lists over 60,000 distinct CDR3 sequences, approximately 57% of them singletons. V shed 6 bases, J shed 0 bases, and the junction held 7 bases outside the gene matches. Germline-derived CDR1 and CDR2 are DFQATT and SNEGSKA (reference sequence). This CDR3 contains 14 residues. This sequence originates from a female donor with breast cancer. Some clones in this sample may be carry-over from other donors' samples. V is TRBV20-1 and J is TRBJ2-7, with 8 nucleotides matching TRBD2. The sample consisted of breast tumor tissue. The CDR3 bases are TGCAGTGCGATCGCCGGGACTAGCTCCTACGAGCAGTACTTC. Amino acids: CSAIAGTSSYEQYF.